This T cell receptor (beta chain) was captured in a study of blood T cell repertoires in COVID-19. Study information: PBMCs, B-cell-depleted T cells, or T cells were the source of the cDNA or gDNA that made up the material.

In the original workflow: Nucleated cell number was recorded as an estimate derived from reference gene primer amplification. Clones were sequenced by immunoSEQ multiplex PCR, and TCRdb holds only the in-frame ones, with some missing. From that table come the V and J calls and clone size; the DNA was used to work out D and trimming. The table lists about 180,000 clones, about 81% of them singletons. Enrollment of patients from Seattle took place during active infection, with longitudinal follow-up. The germline V gene encodes CDR1 MNHEY and CDR2 SVGAGI. V trimming: 4 bases; J trimming: 5 bases; junction bases outside the gene matches: 8. The length of the CDR3 is 15 residues.

Specimen: peripheral blood. The sequence came from a woman of 80 years or more with COVID-19, enrolled during active disease. The chain links TRBV6-5 to TRBJ2-1; 7 bases match TRBD2. The CDR3 sequence is CASSSEGEGHNEQFF. CDR3 coding DNA: TGTGCCAGCAGTTCCGAAGGGGAGGGGCACAATGAGCAGTTCTTC.